The entry below describes one TCR beta chain. The target antigen is unknown. Molecular-barcoded quantitative 5'-RACE produced these TCR beta libraries. TCRdb reanalysed the 5' RACE reads using MiXCR and keeps one entry per CDR3 protein. The sample carries 130,000 or so distinct CDR3 sequences, about 15% recorded once. This sample is part of a study of CD8 T cells in ankylosing spondylitis. Findings of the study overall: Made up of roughly 8 highly homologous variants, a TCR beta motif appeared characteristic of ankylosing spondylitis blood.

Trimming removed 1 base from V and 9 bases from J, with 7 bases in between. The germline V gene has CDR1 MDHEN and CDR2 SYDVKM. The CDR3 is made up of 12 amino acids. Sample: blood, either unsorted or a sorted T cell fraction (not recorded which). This clonotype was sampled from a male donor with ankylosing spondylitis. The V gene is TRBV28, the J gene TRBJ2-1, with D unresolved. In DNA, the CDR3 is TGTGCCAGCAGTTTATTAGTGAGTGAGCAGTTCTTC. Its translation is CASSLLVSEQFF.